This T cell receptor (beta chain) derives from a study of T cell responses to AZD1222 COVID-19 vaccine. Germline loops: CDR1 GTSNPN, CDR2 SVGIG (reference sequence). The CDR3 is 12 amino acids. The V and J ends lost 1 base and 6 bases respectively, with 7 bases between them. Libraries were prepared by immunoSEQ multiplex PCR; TCRdb keeps only in-frame clonotypes and omits some of them. Of around 130,000 clones in the sample, about 91% were seen once. The receptor was isolated from an adult who received the AZD1222 COVID-19 vaccine. The J gene is TRBJ1-5, the V gene TRBV30; unclear D gene. Sequencing was performed on peripheral blood, taken 28 days after the second AZD1222 dose. CDR3 DNA sequence: TGTGCCTGGAGTGCAGGCAGTCAGCCCCAGCATTTT. Translation gives CAWSAGSQPQHF.